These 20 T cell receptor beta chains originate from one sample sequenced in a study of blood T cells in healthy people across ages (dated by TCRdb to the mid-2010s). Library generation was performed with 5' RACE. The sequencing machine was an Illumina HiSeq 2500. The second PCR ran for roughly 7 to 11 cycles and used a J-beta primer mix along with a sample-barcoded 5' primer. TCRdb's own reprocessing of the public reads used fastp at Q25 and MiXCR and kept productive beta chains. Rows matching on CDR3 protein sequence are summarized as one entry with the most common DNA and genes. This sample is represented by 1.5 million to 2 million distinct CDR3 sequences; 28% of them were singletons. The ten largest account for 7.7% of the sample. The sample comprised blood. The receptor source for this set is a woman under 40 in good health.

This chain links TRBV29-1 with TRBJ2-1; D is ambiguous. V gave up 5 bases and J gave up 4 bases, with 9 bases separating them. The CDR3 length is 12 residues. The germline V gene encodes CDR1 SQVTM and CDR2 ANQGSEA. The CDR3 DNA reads TGCAGCGTTAAGGGCACTTACAATGAGCAGTTCTTC. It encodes CSVKGTYNEQFF.

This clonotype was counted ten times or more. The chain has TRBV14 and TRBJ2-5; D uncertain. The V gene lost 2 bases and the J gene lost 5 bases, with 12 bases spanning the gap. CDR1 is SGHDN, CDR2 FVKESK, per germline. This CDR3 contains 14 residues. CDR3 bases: TGTGCCAGCAGCCAATCTCGAGGACGGGAGACCCAGTACTTC. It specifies CASSQSRGRETQYF.

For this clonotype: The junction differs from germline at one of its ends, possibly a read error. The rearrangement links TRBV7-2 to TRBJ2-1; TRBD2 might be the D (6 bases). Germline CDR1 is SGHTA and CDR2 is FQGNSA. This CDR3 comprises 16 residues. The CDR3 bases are TGTGCCAGCAGCTTAGCTCTTCCGGCGGACTACAATGGGCAGTTCTTC. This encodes CASSLALPADYNGQFF.

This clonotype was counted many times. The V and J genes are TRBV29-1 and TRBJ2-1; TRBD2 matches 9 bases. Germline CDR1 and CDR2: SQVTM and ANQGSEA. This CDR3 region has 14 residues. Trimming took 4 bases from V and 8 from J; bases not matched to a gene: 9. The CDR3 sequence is CSVVGGRAGDEQFF. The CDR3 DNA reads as TGCAGCGTTGTTGGCGGGAGGGCCGGAGATGAGCAGTTCTTC.

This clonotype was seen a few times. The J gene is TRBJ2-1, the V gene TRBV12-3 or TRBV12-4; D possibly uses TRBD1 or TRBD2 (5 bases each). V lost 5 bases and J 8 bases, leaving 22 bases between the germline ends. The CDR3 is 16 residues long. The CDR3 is CASSPPRTGRGDEQFF. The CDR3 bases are TGTGCCAGCAGTCCCCCTCGGACTGGACGGGGCGATGAGCAGTTCTTC.

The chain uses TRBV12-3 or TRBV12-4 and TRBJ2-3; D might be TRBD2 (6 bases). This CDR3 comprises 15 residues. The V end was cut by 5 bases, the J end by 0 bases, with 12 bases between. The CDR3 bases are TGTGCCAGCAGTGACGGCGGGGTGAGCACAGATACGCAGTATTTT. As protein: CASSDGGVSTDTQYF.

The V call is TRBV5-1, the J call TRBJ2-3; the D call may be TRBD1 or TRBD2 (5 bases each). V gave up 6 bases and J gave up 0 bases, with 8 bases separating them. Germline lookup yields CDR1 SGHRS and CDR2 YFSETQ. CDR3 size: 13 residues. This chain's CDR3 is CASNGGSTDTQYF. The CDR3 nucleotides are TGCGCCAGCAATGGGGGAAGCACAGATACGCAGTATTTT.

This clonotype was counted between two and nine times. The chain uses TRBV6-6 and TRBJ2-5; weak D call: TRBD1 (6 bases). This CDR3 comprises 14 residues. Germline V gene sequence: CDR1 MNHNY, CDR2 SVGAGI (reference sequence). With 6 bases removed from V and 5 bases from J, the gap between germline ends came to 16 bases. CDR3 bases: TGTGCCAGCAGCCGAGGACAGCGTCAGGAGACCCAGTACTTC. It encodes CASSRGQRQETQYF.

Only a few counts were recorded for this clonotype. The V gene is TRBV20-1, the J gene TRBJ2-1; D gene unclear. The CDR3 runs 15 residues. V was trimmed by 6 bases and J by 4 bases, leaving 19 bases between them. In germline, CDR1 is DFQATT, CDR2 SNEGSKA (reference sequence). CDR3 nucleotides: TGCAGTGCCCAACTTCGACGCTCCCTTTACAATGAGCAGTTCTTC. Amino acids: CSAQLRRSLYNEQFF.

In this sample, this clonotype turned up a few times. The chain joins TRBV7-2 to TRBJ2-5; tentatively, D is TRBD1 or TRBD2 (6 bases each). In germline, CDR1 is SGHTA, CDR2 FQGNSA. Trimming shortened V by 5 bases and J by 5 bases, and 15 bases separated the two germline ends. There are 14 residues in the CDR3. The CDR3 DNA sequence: TGTGCCAGCAGCGAATGGGGGGCGGTCGAGACCCAGTACTTC. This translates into CASSEWGAVETQYF. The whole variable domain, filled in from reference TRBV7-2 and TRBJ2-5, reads GAGVSQSPSNKVTEKGKDVELRCDPISGHTALYWYRQSLGQGLEFLIYFQGNSAPDKSGLPSDRFSAERTGGSVSTLTIQRTQQEDSAVYLCASSEWGAVETQYFGPGTRLLVL.

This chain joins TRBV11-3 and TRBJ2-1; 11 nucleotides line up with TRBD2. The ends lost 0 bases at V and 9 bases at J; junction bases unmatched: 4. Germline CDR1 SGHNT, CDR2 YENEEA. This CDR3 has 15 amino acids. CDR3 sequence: CASSLDPGTSGEQFF. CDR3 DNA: TGTGCCAGCAGCTTAGATCCCGGGACTAGCGGTGAGCAGTTCTTC.

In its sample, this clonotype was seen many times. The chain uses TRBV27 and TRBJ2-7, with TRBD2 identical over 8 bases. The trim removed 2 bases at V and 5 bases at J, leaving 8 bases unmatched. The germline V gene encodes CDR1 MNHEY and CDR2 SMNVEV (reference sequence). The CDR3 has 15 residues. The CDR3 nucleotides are TGTGCCAGCAGTTTAAGTCGGAGCGGGAGCAACGAGCAGTACTTC. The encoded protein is CASSLSRSGSNEQYF.

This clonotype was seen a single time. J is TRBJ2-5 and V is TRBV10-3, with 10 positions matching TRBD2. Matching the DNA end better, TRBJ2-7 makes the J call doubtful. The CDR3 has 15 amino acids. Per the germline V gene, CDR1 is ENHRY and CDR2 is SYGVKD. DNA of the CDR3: TGTGCCATCAGCCGAGGACTAGCGGAATACTACGAGCAGTACTTC. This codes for CAISRGLAEYYEQYF.

CDR3 sequence: CASILDVFNEKLFF. CDR3 coding DNA: TGTGCCAGCATTCTGGACGTGTTTAATGAAAAACTGTTTTTT. The chain carries TRBV2 and TRBJ1-4; D not certain. The V gene's germline CDR1 is SNHLY and CDR2 FYNNEI. V was trimmed by 7 bases and J by 4 bases, leaving 13 bases between them. This CDR3 is built from 14 residues.

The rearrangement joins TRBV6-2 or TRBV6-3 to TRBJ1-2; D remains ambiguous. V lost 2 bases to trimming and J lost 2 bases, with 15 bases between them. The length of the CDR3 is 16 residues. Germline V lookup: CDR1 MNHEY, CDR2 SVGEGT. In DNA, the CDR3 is TGTGCCAGCAGTTACCCTTCCATGACGGGGAACTATGGCTACACCTTC. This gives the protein CASSYPSMTGNYGYTF.

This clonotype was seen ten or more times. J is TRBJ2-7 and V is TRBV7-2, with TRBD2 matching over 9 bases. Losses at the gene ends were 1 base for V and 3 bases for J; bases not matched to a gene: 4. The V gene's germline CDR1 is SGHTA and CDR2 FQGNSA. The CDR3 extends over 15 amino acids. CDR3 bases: TGTGCCAGCAGCTTAGGGGGTAGCGGGAGCTACGAGCAGTACTTC. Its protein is CASSLGGSGSYEQYF. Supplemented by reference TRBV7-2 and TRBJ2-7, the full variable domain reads GAGVSQSPSNKVTEKGKDVELRCDPISGHTALYWYRQSLGQGLEFLIYFQGNSAPDKSGLPSDRFSAERTGGSVSTLTIQRTQQEDSAVYLCASSLGGSGSYEQYFGPGTRLTVT.

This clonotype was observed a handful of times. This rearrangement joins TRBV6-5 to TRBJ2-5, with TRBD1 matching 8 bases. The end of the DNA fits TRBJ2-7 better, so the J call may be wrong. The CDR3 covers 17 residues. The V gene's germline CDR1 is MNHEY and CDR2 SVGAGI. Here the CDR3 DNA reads TGTGCCAGCAGTTACCACCTCAGGCAGGGGGCGAGAGGCGAGCAGTACTTC. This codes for CASSYHLRQGARGEQYF.

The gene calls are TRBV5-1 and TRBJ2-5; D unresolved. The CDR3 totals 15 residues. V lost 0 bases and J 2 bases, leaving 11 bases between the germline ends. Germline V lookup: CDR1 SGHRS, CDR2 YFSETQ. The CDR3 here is CASSLGAPEQETQYF. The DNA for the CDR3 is TGCGCCAGCAGCTTGGGTGCTCCCGAACAAGAGACCCAGTACTTC.

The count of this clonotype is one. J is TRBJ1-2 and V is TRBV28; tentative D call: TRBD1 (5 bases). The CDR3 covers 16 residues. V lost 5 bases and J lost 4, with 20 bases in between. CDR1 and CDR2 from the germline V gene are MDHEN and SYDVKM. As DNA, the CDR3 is TGTGCCAGCAGTCAGCAGTGGGGCGGAGGCGCCTATGGCTACACCTTC. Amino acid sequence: CASSQQWGGGAYGYTF.

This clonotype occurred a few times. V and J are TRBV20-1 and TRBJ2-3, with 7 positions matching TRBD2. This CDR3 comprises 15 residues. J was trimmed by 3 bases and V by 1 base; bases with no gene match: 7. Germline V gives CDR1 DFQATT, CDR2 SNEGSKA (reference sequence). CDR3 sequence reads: CSARGLGEGTDTQYF. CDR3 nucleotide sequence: TGCAGTGCTAGAGGTCTGGGGGAGGGTACAGATACGCAGTATTTT.